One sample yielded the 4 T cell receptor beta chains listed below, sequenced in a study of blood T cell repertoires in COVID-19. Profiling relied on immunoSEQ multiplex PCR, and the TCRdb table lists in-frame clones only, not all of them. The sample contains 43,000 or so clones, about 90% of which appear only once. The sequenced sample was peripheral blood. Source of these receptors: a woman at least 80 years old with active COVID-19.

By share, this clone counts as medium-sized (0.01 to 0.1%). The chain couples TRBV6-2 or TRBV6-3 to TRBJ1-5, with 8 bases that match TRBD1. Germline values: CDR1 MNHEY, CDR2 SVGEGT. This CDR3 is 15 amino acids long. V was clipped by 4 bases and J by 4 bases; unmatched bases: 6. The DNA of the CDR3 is TGTGCCAGCAGTTTTTCCAGGGGGCCGAATCAGCCCCAGCATTTT. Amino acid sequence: CASSFSRGPNQPQHF.

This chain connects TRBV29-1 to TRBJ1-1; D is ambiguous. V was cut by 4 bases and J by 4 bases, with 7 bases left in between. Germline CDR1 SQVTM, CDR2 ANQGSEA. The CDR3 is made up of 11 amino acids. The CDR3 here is CSVGVSTEAFF. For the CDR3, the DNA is TGCAGCGTTGGAGTGAGCACTGAAGCTTTCTTT.

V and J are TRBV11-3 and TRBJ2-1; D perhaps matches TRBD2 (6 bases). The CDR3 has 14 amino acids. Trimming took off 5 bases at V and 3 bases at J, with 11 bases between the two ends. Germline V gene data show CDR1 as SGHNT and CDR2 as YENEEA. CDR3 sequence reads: CASSPRDVYNEQFF. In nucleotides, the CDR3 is TGTGCCAGCAGCCCGCGGGACGTCTACAATGAGCAGTTCTTC.

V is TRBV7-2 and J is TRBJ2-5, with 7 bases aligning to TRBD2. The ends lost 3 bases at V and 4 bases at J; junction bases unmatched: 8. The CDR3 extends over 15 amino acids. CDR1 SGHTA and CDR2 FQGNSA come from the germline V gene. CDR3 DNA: TGTGCCAGCAGCTTCCCTGGGGGGGTGGGAGAGACCCAGTACTTC. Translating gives CASSFPGGVGETQYF.